This T cell receptor (beta chain) appears in the sequencing data of a study of early T cells in non-severe SARS-CoV-2 infection. This clonotype occurred a few times. Individual cDNA molecules each received unique molecular identifiers attached to them. TCRdb reprocessed the 5' RACE reads via MiXCR and lists one record per CDR3 protein. The data contain roughly 71,000 distinct CDR3 sequences, approximately 13% of them singletons. Germline loops: CDR1 SQVTM, CDR2 ANQGSEA. The V and J ends lost 6 bases and 1 base respectively, with 12 bases between them. The CDR3 extends over 13 amino acids. The receptor was derived from an adult who was a healthcare worker with PCR-confirmed SARS-CoV-2 infection or an uninfected control (not recorded which). Sequenced material: whole blood. The genes are TRBV29-1 and TRBJ1-1; TRBD1 might be the D (6 bases). This CDR3 is CSVTTGQNTEAFF. CDR3 nucleotide sequence: TGCAGCGTGACGACGGGACAGAACACTGAAGCTTTCTTT.